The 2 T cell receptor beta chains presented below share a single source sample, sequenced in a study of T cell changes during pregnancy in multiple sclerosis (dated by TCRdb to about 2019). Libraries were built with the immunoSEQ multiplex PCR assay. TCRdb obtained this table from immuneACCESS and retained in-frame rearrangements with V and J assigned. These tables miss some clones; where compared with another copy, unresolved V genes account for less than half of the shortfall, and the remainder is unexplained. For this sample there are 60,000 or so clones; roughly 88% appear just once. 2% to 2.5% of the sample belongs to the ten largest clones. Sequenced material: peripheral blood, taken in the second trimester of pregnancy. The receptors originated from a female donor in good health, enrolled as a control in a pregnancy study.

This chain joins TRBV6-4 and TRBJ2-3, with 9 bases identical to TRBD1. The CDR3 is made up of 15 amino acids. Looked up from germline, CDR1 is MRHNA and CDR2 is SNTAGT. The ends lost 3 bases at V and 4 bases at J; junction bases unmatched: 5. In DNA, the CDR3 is TGTGCCAGCAGTGATAAAGACAGGGGGTCAGATACGCAGTATTTT. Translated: CASSDKDRGSDTQYF.

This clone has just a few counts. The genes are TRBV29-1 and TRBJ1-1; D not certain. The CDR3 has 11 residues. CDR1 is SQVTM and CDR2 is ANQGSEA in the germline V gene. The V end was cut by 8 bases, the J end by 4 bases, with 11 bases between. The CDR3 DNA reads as TGCAGCCCCGAGGTCGCCACTGAAGCTTTCTTT. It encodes CSPEVATEAFF.